Sequencing of this T cell receptor (beta chain) was carried out in a study of molecular identifiers for immune sequencing clone quantification. Study observations and caveats: Barcodes shared by identical TCR molecules could lead to underestimated sizes of highly expanded clones.

This clonotype was observed many times. No antigen is known for it. TCRdb processed the PCR reads anew with MiXCR; each CDR3 protein has one entry. The data contain 50,000 to 75,000 distinct CDR3 sequences, around 19% of them singletons. Germline V gene lookup returns CDR1 SGDLS and CDR2 YYNGEE. V gave up 3 bases and J gave up 4 bases, with 10 bases separating them. CDR3 size: 13 residues. The specimen was naive CD8+ T cells from blood, with Jurkat cell RNA spiked in. The subset here: FACS-sorted CD8+CD4-CCR7+CD45RA+ naive T cells. The sequence was obtained from a human donor in good health. Some libraries in this study had Jurkat cell RNA spiked in. The chain is built from TRBV9 and TRBJ1-1; D remains ambiguous. CDR3 in DNA: TGTGCCAGCAGCGCAGCGGTTGGCACTGAAGCTTTCTTT. Protein: CASSAAVGTEAFF.